The rows below give T cell receptor beta chains drawn from one sample of a study of PD-1 blockade in classical Hodgkin lymphoma. Sequenced by immunoSEQ multiplex PCR; TCRdb stores in-frame clones only, minus some. This sample has 90,000 to 140,000 clones, with approximately 90% found just once. The specimen was peripheral blood mononuclear cells (PBMCs), collected before the fourth cycle of nivolumab. The source is a human donor with classical Hodgkin lymphoma. The CDR3 runs from the conserved cysteine through the conserved F or W. D genes are given only for firm matches. Size values are once, few and many counts, or a class for expanded clones, and some rows have none.

NA	TRBV9	TRBJ2-2	NA	TGTGCCAGCAGCGTATTTCCGGCAGGGACCGGGGAGCTGTTTTTT	CASSVFPAGTGELFF
NA	TRBV13	TRBJ1-5	NA	TGTGCCAGCAGCGCCCAGGGAGGGCAGCCCCAGCATTTT	CASSAQGGQPQHF
NA	TRBV5-4	TRBJ2-5	NA	TGTGCCAGCAGCATGAAGGGGGTGGAGACCCAGTACTTC	CASSMKGVETQYF
NA	TRBV10-1	TRBJ1-1	NA	TGCGCCAGCAGTGAAAGGGGAAACACTGAAGCTTTCTTT	CASSERGNTEAFF
NA	TRBV11-2	TRBJ1-2	NA	TGTGCCAGCAGCTTAGGATTTGGTGGCGGCTCCGACTATGGCTACACCTTC	CASSLGFGGGSDYGYTF
NA	TRBV20-1	TRBJ1-2	NA	TGCAGTGCTAGAGAGGCGGGCGGCTACACCTTC	CSAREAGGYTF
NA	TRBV4-3	TRBJ2-6	NA	TGCGCCAGCAGCCGCAGGGAGATTTCTTCCTCTGGGGCCAACGTCCTGACTTTC	CASSRREISSSGANVLTF
NA	TRBV28	TRBJ2-1	once	TGTGCCAGCAGGGTTGGGGCTAGCCACAATGAGCAGTTCTTC	CASRVGASHNEQFF
TRBD1	TRBV19	TRBJ1-2	NA	TGTGCCAGTAGTAGGGGACAGGCCGTGTTACACCACTATGGCTACACCTTC	CASSRGQAVLHHYGYTF
NA	TRBV15	TRBJ2-2	NA	TGTGCCACCAGCTCAGATGGGAGGACCGGGGAGCTGTTTTTT	CATSSDGRTGELFF
NA	TRBV4-3	TRBJ2-2	few	TGCGCCAGCAGCCAAGATAACACCGGGGAGCTGTTTTTT	CASSQDNTGELFF
NA	TRBV12-5	TRBJ1-1	NA	TGTGCTAGTGTCCGGGGGGGCTCTGAAGCTTTCTTT	CASVRGGSEAFF
TRBD1	TRBV30	TRBJ1-2	few	TGTGCCTGGAGTGTGACAGGGGGCCCGTGGGGCTACACCTTC	CAWSVTGGPWGYTF
NA	TRBV28	TRBJ1-3	NA	TGTGCCAGCGGGATGGGGGCCGGAAACACCATATATTTT	CASGMGAGNTIYF
NA	TRBV2	TRBJ2-1	NA	TGTGCCAGCAGTGAATCGGCGCCCGGAATGGGCAATGAGCAGTTCTTC	CASSESAPGMGNEQFF
NA	TRBV7-2	TRBJ1-1	NA	TGTGCCAGCACCACCGACCAACTGAGGACTGAAGCTTTCTTT	CASTTDQLRTEAFF
NA	TRBV6-5	TRBJ1-4	NA	TGTGCCAGCAGTTACTCGGGGTTTGGTGAAAAACTGTTTTTT	CASSYSGFGEKLFF
NA	TRBV11-2	TRBJ2-7	NA	TGTGCCAGCAGCTTAGAGATCGGATTTATCAACGAGCAGTACTTC	CASSLEIGFINEQYF
NA	TRBV4-2	TRBJ1-2	NA	TGTGCCAGCAGCCGAGTACAGGGTACCAATGGCTACACCTTC	CASSRVQGTNGYTF
NA	TRBV6-6	TRBJ2-4	NA	TGTGCCAGCAGTTACTCGCCGCGGGACATTCAGTACTTC	CASSYSPRDIQYF
TRBD1	TRBV28	TRBJ1-2	once	TGTGCCAGCCGGGACAGAGAATATGGCTACACCTTC	CASRDREYGYTF
TRBD2	TRBV4-1	TRBJ2-3	NA	TGCGCCAGCAGCCAGCGGGCTGCGGGGGGAACTAGCACAGATACGCAGTATTTT	CASSQRAAGGTSTDTQYF